Listed below are T cell receptor beta chains from one sample, sequenced in a study of blood T cell repertoires in COVID-19. The method was immunoSEQ multiplex PCR; TCRdb's version includes in-frame clones alone and lacks a portion of them. There are more than 40,000 clones in the sample; approximately 84% occur only once, and 2.5% lies in the top ten. Sample: peripheral blood. The receptors shown here come from a man aged 50-60 years with acute or convalescent COVID-19. Each CDR3 is given with its conserved first and last residue. A D gene is named only where the DNA matches it firmly. A clone size is listed for some rows: how often the clone was seen (once, few, many), or a class if it is expanded.

V	J	size	D	DNA	CDR3
TRBV9	TRBJ2-5	NA	NA	TGTGCCAGCAGCACGGGGGGCTTCCAAGAGACCCAGTACTTC	CASSTGGFQETQYF
TRBV19	TRBJ2-2	NA	TRBD2	TGTGCCAGTAGTAAAAGGCGGGAGGGGAACACCGGGGAGCTGTTTTTT	CASSKRREGNTGELFF
TRBV19	TRBJ1-2	NA	NA	TGTGCCAGTACTCCCCAGATCTTCTATGGCTACACCTTC	CASTPQIFYGYTF
TRBV11-3	TRBJ2-5	NA	NA	TGTGCCAGCAGCTTAGTGTCCTCAGGGACCCAGTACTTC	CASSLVSSGTQYF
TRBV6-5	TRBJ2-7	NA	NA	TGTGCCAGCAGCATACAGGTTGCCTACGAGCAGTACTTC	CASSIQVAYEQYF
TRBV18	TRBJ1-2	NA	NA	TGTGCCAGCTCACCAGGACTCGGACTAGATGGCTACACCTTC	CASSPGLGLDGYTF
TRBV3-1/TRBV3-2	TRBJ2-1	many	TRBD2	TGTGCCAGCAGCCAAGATATAGCGGGGGGTATCTACAATGAGCAGTTCTTC	CASSQDIAGGIYNEQFF
TRBV19	TRBJ2-2	once	TRBD2	TGTGCCAGTAGTATCCGGCGGGGGGGCACCGGGGAGCTGTTTTTT	CASSIRRGGTGELFF
TRBV4-2	TRBJ2-7	NA	TRBD2	TGTGCCAGCAGCCAAGAACCGGGGACTAGCGGTTGGAGTACCTACGAGCAGTACTTC	CASSQEPGTSGWSTYEQYF
TRBV20-1	TRBJ2-7	NA	TRBD2	TGCAGTGCTAGTAGGACTAGCGGGATCACCGGCCTCGGCGAGCAGTACTTC	CSASRTSGITGLGEQYF
TRBV19	TRBJ2-2	NA	TRBD2	TGTGCCAGTAGTATCGCCGGGGGGTCGGGCGGGGAGCTGTTTTTT	CASSIAGGSGGELFF
TRBV19	TRBJ1-2	NA	NA	TGTGCCAGTAGTAACCTCCCCTGGGAGCCGACTAACTATGGCTACACCTTC	CASSNLPWEPTNYGYTF
TRBV28	TRBJ1-1	once	NA	TGTGCCAGCAGTTTATCGCGGGGGCGCGGCGACACTGAAGCTTTCTTT	CASSLSRGRGDTEAFF
TRBV28	TRBJ1-1	NA	TRBD1	TGTGCCAGCAGTTTGGGACAGCTGAACACTGAAGCTTTCTTT	CASSLGQLNTEAFF
TRBV2	TRBJ2-2	NA	NA	TGTGCCAGCAGTGAACTAAGGACAGCGGCCGGGGAGCTGTTTTTT	CASSELRTAAGELFF
TRBV5-1	TRBJ1-2	NA	NA	TGCGCCAGCAGCTTGGACAGGGTTCCTGGCTACACCTTC	CASSLDRVPGYTF
TRBV3-1/TRBV3-2	TRBJ2-7	NA	NA	TGTGCCAGCAGCCCGAGTAGGGCCAGGGGAACGTACGAGCAGTACTTC	CASSPSRARGTYEQYF
TRBV27	TRBJ2-1	NA	TRBD2	TGTGCCAGCAGTCCCCCGGGACTAGCGGCCTACAATGAGCAGTTCTTC	CASSPPGLAAYNEQFF
TRBV7-9	TRBJ1-2	NA	TRBD1	TGTGCCAGCAGCTCTCAGGGGGCCATTAACTATGGCTACACCTTC	CASSSQGAINYGYTF
TRBV6-6	TRBJ2-3	NA	NA	TGTGCCAGCAGTTACGGCCCCACAGATACGCAGTATTTT	CASSYGPTDTQYF
TRBV24-1	TRBJ2-2	few	NA	TGTGCCACCAGTTCGTACACCGGGGAGCTGTTTTTT	CATSSYTGELFF
TRBV9	TRBJ2-3	NA	TRBD2	TGTGCCAGCAGCCCGCCTAGCGGGGGCTTCACAGATACGCAGTATTTT	CASSPPSGGFTDTQYF
TRBV18	TRBJ2-5	NA	NA	TGTGCCAGCTCACCAGGCAGGGATCAGACCCAGTACTTC	CASSPGRDQTQYF
TRBV27	TRBJ2-7	NA	NA	TGTGCCAGCAGTTTATGGGACAACCTATACGAGCAGTACTTC	CASSLWDNLYEQYF
TRBV6-5	TRBJ2-7	NA	NA	TGTGCCAGCAGTTACTCCGCGGACATGGGATACGAGCAGTACTTC	CASSYSADMGYEQYF
TRBV12-3/TRBV12-4	TRBJ2-1	NA	NA	TGTGCCAGCAGTTTAGAGAGCCTCAATGAGCAGTTCTTC	CASSLESLNEQFF
TRBV28	TRBJ1-3	once	TRBD1	TGTGCCAGCAGTTTAAGGACAGGGCTAATAACTGGAAACACCATATATTTT	CASSLRTGLITGNTIYF
TRBV4-1	TRBJ2-4	NA	NA	TGCGCCAGCAGCCAAACGGGAACAGCCAAAAACATTCAGTACTTC	CASSQTGTAKNIQYF
TRBV2	TRBJ1-4	NA	NA	TGTGCCAGCACTCCCCTGAATGAAAAACTGTTTTTT	CASTPLNEKLFF
TRBV19	TRBJ2-5	once	NA	TGTGCCAGTAGTATACGCGGAGGGGAGACCCAGTACTTC	CASSIRGGETQYF
TRBV5-5	TRBJ1-1	NA	NA	TGTGCCAGCAGCGGAGAACAGGGAACTGAAGCTTTCTTT	CASSGEQGTEAFF
TRBV9	TRBJ2-1	few	NA	TGTGCCAGCAGCACAACTGACAGGCCTCGCTCCTACAATGAGCAGTTCTTC	CASSTTDRPRSYNEQFF
TRBV11-2	TRBJ2-1	NA	TRBD1	TGTGCCAGCAGCTCACACAGGGGGTATGAGCAGTTCTTC	CASSSHRGYEQFF
TRBV6-5	TRBJ1-1	once	NA	TGTGCCAGCAGCCTCTCGGGGAGGGGTTTCACTGAAGCTTTCTTT	CASSLSGRGFTEAFF
TRBV13	TRBJ2-7	NA	NA	TGTGCCAGCAGCTTAGGCCCAGGGAACGAGCAGTACTTC	CASSLGPGNEQYF
TRBV19	TRBJ1-1	NA	NA	TGTGCCAGTAGTATAGGAGAGACTGAAGCTTTCTTT	CASSIGETEAFF
TRBV3-1/TRBV3-2	TRBJ2-3	NA	TRBD2	TGTGCCAGCAGCACTCGGACTAGCGGGAGGGTTGGGGCATCGTATACGCAGTATTTT	CASSTRTSGRVGASYTQYF
TRBV4-1	TRBJ1-5	NA	NA	TGCGCCAGCAGCCAAGATGATCCCTCCGGGAGCAATCAGCCCCAGCATTTT	CASSQDDPSGSNQPQHF
TRBV3-1/TRBV3-2	TRBJ2-2	NA	NA	TGTGCCAGCAGCCAAAGGGGGATTGGCACCGGGGAGCTGTTTTTT	CASSQRGIGTGELFF
TRBV24-1	TRBJ1-2	few	NA	TGTGCCACCAGTGAGGGTGGGCGCTATGGCTACACCTTC	CATSEGGRYGYTF
TRBV28	TRBJ2-3	NA	TRBD1	TGTGCCAGCAGTCTCTGGACAGGGAACACAGATACGCAGTATTTT	CASSLWTGNTDTQYF
TRBV29-1	TRBJ1-2	NA	NA	TGCAGCGCAACGGATCAAAACAGGGACGGCTACACCTTC	CSATDQNRDGYTF
TRBV4-2	TRBJ2-3	few	NA	TGTGCCAGCAGCCAAGCCGTTTATAGACAGATAAGTGCAGATACGCAGTATTTT	CASSQAVYRQISADTQYF
TRBV29-1	TRBJ2-7	NA	TRBD2	TGCAGCGGCGGACTAGCTGCAGGGGAGCAGTACTTC	CSGGLAAGEQYF
TRBV3-1/TRBV3-2	TRBJ1-1	once	TRBD1	TGTGCCAGCAGCCCGGGACAGGTGAACACTGAAGCTTTCTTT	CASSPGQVNTEAFF
TRBV12-3/TRBV12-4	TRBJ1-1	NA	NA	TGTGCCAGCAGTCGAACCAGGTTCCGAGCTTTCTTT	CASSRTRFRAFF
TRBV19	TRBJ2-1	NA	TRBD2	TGTGCCAGTAGTATTGGACTAGCGGGAATCACCTATGAGCAGTTCTTC	CASSIGLAGITYEQFF
TRBV5-1	TRBJ1-4	NA	NA	TGCGCCAGCAGCTTGGGAGGGGAAAAACTGTTTTTT	CASSLGGEKLFF
TRBV6-5	TRBJ2-1	once	NA	TGTGCCAGCAGTCCCCGGGACATAGACAATGAGCAGTTCTTC	CASSPRDIDNEQFF
TRBV10-3	TRBJ2-2	NA	TRBD2	TGTGCCATCAGTGCTACCGGGACTAGCGGAACCGGGGAGCTGTTTTTT	CAISATGTSGTGELFF
TRBV12-3/TRBV12-4	TRBJ2-7	NA	NA	TGTGCCAGCTTGGGCGACTCCTACGAGCAGTACTTC	CASLGDSYEQYF
TRBV29-1	TRBJ2-5	NA	TRBD2	TGCAGCGTAATCCAGCGGGGGGGCCCGAAGACCCAGTACTTC	CSVIQRGGPKTQYF
TRBV5-1	TRBJ2-1	NA	TRBD2	TGCGCCAGCAGCTTGGATTTTAGCGGGGGGCGCGATGAGCAGTTCTTC	CASSLDFSGGRDEQFF
TRBV11-2	TRBJ1-2	NA	NA	TGTGCCAGCAGCTTAGTTTGGACAGCAACCTATGGCTACACCTTC	CASSLVWTATYGYTF
TRBV27	TRBJ2-7	NA	NA	TGTGCCAGCAGTTTCTCCCCCTACAGCTACGAGCAGTACTTC	CASSFSPYSYEQYF
TRBV3-1/TRBV3-2	TRBJ2-7	NA	NA	TGTGCCAGCAGCTCCCGCTCCGGGTTTACCTACGAGCAGTACTTC	CASSSRSGFTYEQYF
TRBV19	TRBJ2-5	NA	TRBD2	TGTGCCAGTAGACCGACTAGCGCCAACCAAGAGACCCAGTACTTC	CASRPTSANQETQYF
TRBV19	TRBJ2-7	NA	NA	TGTGCCAGTAGTATAGCTTTCCTGGACAGTTACTCCTACGAGCAGTACTTC	CASSIAFLDSYSYEQYF
TRBV7-6	TRBJ2-1	NA	NA	TGTGCCAGCAGCCGCAGCACCAGGCTCCAATACAATGAGCAGTTCTTC	CASSRSTRLQYNEQFF